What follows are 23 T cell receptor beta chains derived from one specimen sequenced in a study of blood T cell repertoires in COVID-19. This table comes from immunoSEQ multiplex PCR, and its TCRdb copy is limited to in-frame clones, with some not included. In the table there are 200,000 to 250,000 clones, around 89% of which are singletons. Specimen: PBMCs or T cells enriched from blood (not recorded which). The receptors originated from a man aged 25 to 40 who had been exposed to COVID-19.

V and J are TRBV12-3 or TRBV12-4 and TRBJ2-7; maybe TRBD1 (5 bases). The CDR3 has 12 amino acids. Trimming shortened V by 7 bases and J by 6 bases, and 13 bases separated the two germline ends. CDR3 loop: CASTDVRGEQYF. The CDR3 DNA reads TGTGCCAGCACTGACGTTAGGGGCGAGCAGTACTTC.

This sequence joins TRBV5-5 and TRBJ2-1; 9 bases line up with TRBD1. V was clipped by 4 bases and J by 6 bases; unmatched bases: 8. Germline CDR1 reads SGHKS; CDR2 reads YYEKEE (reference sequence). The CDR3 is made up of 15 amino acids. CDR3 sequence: CASSEDRGRSNEQFF. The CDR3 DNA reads TGTGCCAGCAGCGAGGACAGGGGAAGGTCCAATGAGCAGTTCTTC.

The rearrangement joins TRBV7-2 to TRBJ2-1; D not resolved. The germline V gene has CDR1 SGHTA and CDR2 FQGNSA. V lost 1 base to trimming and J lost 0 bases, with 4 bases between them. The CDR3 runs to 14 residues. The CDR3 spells CASSLGGSYNEQFF. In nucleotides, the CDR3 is TGTGCCAGCAGCTTAGGAGGCTCCTACAATGAGCAGTTCTTC.

The CDR3 DNA reads TGTGCCAGCAGCGTAGAGGCCCAGGGCCGCACTGAAGCTTTCTTT. Protein sequence: CASSVEAQGRTEAFF. V usage is TRBV9 and J usage is TRBJ1-1; tentative D call: TRBD1 (5 bases). Trimming shortened V by 0 bases and J by 4 bases, and 13 bases separated the two germline ends. This CDR3 is built from 15 residues. The germline CDR1 and CDR2 sequences are SGDLS and YYNGEE.

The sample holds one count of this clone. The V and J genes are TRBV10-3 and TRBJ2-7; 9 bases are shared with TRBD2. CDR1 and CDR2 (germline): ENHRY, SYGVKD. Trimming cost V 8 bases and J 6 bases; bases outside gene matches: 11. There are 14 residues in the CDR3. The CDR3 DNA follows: TGTGCCATCGATATTAGCGGGGGAAACGGCGAGCAGTACTTC. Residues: CAIDISGGNGEQYF.

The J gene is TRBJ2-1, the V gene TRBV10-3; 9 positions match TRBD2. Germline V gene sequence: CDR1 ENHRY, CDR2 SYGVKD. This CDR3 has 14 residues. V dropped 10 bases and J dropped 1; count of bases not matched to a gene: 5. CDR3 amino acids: CATRLADSYNEQFF. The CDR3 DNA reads TGTGCCACCAGACTAGCGGATTCCTACAATGAGCAGTTCTTC.

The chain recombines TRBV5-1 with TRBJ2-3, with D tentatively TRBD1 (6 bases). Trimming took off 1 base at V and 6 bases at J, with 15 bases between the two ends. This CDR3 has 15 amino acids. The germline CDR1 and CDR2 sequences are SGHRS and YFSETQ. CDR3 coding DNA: TGCGCCAGCAGCTTGACAGGGAAGATTCTGGATACGCAGTATTTT. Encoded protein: CASSLTGKILDTQYF.

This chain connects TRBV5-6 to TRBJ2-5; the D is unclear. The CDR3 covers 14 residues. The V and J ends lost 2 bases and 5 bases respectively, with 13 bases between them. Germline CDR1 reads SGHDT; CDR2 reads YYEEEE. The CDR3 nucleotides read TGTGCCAGCAGCTTTCATAGATTCGTGGAGACCCAGTACTTC. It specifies CASSFHRFVETQYF.

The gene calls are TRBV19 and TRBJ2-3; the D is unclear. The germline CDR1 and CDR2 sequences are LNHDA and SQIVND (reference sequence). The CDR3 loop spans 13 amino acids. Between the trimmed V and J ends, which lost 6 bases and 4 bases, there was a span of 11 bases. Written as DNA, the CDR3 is TGTGCCAGTAGCCCCCCCCGGGCAGATACGCAGTATTTT. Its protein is CASSPPRADTQYF.

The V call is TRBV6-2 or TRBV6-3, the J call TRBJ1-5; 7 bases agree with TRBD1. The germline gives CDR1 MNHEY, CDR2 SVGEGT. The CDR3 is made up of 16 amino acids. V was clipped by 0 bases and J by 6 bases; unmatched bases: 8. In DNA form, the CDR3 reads TGTGCCAGCAGTTACTCGAATAGGGGGCTACGTCAGCCCCAGCATTTT. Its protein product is CASSYSNRGLRQPQHF.

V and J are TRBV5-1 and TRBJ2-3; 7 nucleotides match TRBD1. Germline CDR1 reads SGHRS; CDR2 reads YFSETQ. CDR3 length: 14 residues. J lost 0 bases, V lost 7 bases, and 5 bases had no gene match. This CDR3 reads CASLRDSSTDTQYF. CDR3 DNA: TGCGCCAGCCTCCGGGACAGCAGCACAGATACGCAGTATTTT.

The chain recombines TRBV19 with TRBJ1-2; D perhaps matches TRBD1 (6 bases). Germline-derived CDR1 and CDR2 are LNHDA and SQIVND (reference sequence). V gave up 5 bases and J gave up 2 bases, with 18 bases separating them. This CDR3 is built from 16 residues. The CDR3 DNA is TGTGCCAGTAGTCCCCCCACAGGGATTGGAAACTATGGCTACACCTTC. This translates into CASSPPTGIGNYGYTF.

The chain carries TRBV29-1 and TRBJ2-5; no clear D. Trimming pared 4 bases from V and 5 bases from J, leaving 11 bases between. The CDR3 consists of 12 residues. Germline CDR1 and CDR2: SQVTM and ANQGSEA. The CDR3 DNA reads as TGCAGCGTTGCCTTTGTCGGTGAGACCCAGTACTTC. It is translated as CSVAFVGETQYF.

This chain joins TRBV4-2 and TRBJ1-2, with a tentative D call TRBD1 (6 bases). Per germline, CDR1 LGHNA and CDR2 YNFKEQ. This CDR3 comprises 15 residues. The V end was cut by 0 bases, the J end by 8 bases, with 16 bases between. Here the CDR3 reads CASSQDLRAGDGYTF. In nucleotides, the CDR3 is TGTGCCAGCAGCCAAGATCTAAGGGCAGGGGACGGCTACACCTTC.

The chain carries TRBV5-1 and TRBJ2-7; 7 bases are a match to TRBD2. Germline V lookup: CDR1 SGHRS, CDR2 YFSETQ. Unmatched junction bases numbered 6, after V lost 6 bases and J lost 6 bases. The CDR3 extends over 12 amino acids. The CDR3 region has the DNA TGCGCCAGCACCCCGGGGGGTCTCGAGCAGTACTTC. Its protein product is CASTPGGLEQYF.

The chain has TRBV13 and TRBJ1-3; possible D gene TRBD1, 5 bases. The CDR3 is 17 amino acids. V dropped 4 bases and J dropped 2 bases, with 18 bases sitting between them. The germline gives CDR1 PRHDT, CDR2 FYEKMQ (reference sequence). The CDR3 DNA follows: TGTGCCAGCAGCTCTAAAGCAGGGTATCTAACTGGAAACACCATATATTTT. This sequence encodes CASSSKAGYLTGNTIYF.

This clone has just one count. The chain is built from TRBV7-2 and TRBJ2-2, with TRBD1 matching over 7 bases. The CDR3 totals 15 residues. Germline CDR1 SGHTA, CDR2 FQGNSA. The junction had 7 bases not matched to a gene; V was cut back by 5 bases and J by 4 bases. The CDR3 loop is CASSVQGWSTGELFF. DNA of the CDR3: TGTGCCAGCAGCGTACAGGGGTGGAGCACCGGGGAGCTGTTTTTT. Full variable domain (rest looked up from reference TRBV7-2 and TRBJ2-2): GAGVSQSPSNKVTEKGKDVELRCDPISGHTALYWYRQSLGQGLEFLIYFQGNSAPDKSGLPSDRFSAERTGGSVSTLTIQRTQQEDSAVYLCASSVQGWSTGELFFGEGSRLTVL.

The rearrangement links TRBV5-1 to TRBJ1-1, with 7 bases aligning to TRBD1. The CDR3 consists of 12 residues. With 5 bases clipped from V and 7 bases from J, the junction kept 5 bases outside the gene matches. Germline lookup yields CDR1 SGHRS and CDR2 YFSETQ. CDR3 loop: CASSLQGIEAFF. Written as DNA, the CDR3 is TGCGCCAGCAGTTTACAGGGGATTGAAGCTTTCTTT.

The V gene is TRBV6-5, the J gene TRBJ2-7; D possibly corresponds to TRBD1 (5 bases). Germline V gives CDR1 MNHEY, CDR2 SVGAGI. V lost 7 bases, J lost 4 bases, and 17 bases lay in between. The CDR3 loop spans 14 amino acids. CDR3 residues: CASTIRGSWYEQYF. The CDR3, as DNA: TGTGCCAGCACGATAAGGGGAAGTTGGTACGAGCAGTACTTC.

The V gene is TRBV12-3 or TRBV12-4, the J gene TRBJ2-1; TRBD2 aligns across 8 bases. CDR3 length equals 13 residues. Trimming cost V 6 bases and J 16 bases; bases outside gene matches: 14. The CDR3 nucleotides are TGTGCCAGCAGCCCTCCGGGCGGGGGGCCCCCATTCTTC. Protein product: CASSPPGGGPPFF.

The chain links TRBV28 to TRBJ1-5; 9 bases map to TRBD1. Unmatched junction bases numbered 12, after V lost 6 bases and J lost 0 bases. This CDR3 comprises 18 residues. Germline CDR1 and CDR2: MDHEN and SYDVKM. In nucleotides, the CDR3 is TGTGCCAGCAGCCCGCCCCAGCCGGGACAGGGTAGCAATCAGCCCCAGCATTTT. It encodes CASSPPQPGQGSNQPQHF.

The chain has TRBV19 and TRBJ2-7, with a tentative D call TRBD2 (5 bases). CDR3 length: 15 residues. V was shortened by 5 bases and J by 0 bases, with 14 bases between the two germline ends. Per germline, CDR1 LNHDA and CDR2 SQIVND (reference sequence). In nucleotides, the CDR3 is TGTGCCAGTAGTCCTCCCCAGACTAACTCCTACGAGCAGTACTTC. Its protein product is CASSPPQTNSYEQYF.

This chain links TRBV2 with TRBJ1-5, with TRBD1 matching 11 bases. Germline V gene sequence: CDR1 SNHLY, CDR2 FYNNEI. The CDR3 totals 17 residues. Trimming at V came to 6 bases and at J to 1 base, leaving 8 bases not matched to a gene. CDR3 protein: CASRATRTGGSNQPQHF. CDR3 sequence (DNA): TGTGCCAGCAGGGCCACTAGGACAGGGGGCAGCAATCAGCCCCAGCATTTT.